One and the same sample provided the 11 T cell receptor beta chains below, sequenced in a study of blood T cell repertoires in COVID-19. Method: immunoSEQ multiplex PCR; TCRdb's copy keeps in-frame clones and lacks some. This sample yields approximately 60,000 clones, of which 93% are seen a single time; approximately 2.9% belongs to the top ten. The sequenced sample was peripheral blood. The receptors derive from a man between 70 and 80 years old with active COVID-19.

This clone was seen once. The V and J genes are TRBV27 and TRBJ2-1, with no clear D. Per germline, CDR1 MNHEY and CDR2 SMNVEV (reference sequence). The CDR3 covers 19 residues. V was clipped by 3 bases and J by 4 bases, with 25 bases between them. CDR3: CASSFYPPSIASRYNEQFF. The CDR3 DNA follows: TGTGCCAGCAGTTTTTATCCCCCATCTATCGCATCGAGGTACAATGAGCAGTTCTTC.

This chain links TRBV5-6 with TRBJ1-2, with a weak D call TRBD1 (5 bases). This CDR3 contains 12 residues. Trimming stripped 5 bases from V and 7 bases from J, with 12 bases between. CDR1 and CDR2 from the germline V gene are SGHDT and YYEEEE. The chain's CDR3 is CASRAPGGGYTF. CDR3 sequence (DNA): TGTGCCAGCAGGGCCCCGGGGGGTGGCTACACCTTC. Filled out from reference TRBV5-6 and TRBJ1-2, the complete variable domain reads DAGVTQSPTHLIKTRGQQVTLRCSPKSGHDTVSWYQQALGQGPQFIFQYYEEEERQRGNFPDRFSGHQFPNYSSELNVNALLLGDSALYLCASRAPGGGYTFGSGTRLTVV.

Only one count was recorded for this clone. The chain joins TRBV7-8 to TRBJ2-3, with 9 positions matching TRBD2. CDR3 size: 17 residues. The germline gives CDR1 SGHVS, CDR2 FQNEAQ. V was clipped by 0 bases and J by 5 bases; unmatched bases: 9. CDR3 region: CASSLALVAGALDTQYF. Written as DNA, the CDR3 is TGTGCCAGCAGCTTAGCGCTTGTAGCGGGGGCTTTAGATACGCAGTATTTT.

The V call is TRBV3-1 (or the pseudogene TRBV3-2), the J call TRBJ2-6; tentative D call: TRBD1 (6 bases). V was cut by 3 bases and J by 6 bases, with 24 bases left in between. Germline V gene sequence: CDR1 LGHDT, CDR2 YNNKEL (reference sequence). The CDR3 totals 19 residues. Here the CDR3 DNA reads TGTGCCAGCAGCCACCTTTCCCCCAGGGGCCTATCGTCGGCCAACGTCCTGACTTTC. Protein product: CASSHLSPRGLSSANVLTF.

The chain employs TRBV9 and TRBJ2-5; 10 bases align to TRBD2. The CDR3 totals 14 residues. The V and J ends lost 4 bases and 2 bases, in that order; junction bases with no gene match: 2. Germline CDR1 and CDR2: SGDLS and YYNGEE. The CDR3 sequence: CASSTTSGQETQYF. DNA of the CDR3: TGTGCCAGCAGCACGACTAGCGGGCAAGAGACCCAGTACTTC.

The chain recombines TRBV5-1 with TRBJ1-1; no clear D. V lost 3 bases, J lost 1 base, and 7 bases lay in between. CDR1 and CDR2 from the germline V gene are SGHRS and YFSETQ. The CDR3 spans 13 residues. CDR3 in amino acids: CASSSTPNTEAFF. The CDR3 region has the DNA TGCGCCAGCAGCTCAACACCGAACACTGAAGCTTTCTTT.

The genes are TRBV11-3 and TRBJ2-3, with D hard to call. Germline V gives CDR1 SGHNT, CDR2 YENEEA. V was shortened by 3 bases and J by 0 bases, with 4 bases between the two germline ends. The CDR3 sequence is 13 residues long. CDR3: CASSFGSTDTQYF. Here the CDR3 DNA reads TGTGCCAGCAGCTTCGGGAGCACAGATACGCAGTATTTT.

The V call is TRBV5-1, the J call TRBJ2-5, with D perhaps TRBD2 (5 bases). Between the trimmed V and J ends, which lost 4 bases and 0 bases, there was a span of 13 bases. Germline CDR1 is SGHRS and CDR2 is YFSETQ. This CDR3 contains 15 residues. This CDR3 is CASSEAGVYQETQYF. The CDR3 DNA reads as TGCGCCAGCAGCGAGGCCGGGGTGTACCAAGAGACCCAGTACTTC.

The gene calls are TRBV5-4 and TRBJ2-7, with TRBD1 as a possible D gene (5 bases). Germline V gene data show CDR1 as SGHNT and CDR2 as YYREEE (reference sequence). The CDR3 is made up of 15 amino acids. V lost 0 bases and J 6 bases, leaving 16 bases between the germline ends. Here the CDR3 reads CASSLDGHRASEQYV. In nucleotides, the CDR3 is TGTGCCAGCAGCTTGGATGGACACCGTGCGTCCGAGCAGTACGTC.

CDR3 in amino acids: CASSLGQNGYTF. In DNA form, the CDR3 reads TGCGCCAGCAGCTTGGGGCAGAATGGCTACACCTTC. V usage is TRBV5-1 and J usage is TRBJ1-2; D is unclear. CDR3 length equals 12 residues. V lost 0 bases, J lost 6 bases, and 6 bases lay in between. From germline, CDR1 is SGHRS and CDR2 YFSETQ.

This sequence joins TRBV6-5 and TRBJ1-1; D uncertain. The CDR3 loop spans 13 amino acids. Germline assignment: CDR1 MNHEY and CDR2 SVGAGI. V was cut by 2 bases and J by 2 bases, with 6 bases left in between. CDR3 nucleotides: TGTGCCAGCAGTTACGGCGGTAACACTGAAGCTTTCTTT. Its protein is CASSYGGNTEAFF.